This T cell receptor beta chain comes out of a study of T cell repertoires in cytomegalovirus infection. Study in general: Public TCR beta signatures were indicative of both CMV infection and a matching HLA type.

V shed 2 bases, J shed 1 base, and the junction held 9 bases outside the gene matches. From germline, CDR1 is MGHRA and CDR2 YSYEKL. The CDR3 totals 17 residues. MiXCR was run by TCRdb on the reads, yielding one entry per CDR3 protein. The data hold a few hundred thousand distinct CDR3 sequences, with roughly 42% observed a single time. A note on this clonotype: Its antigen remains unidentified.

V and J are TRBV4-1 and TRBJ2-7; 9 nucleotides align to TRBD2. The clonotype originates from a human donor in good health (CMV status not recorded). Some clones in this sample may be carry-over from other donors' samples. The material sequenced was cultured PBMCs, taken from culture after CMV antigen stimulation. The CDR3 DNA sequence: TGCGCCAGCAGCCAACCCCCGGCTAGCGGGGATTCCTACGAGCAGTACTTC. Translated: CASSQPPASGDSYEQYF.